This passage covers 4 T cell receptor beta chains from one sample sequenced in a study of T-cell reconstitution after alpha-beta-depleted transplantation in children. Unique molecular identifiers tagged the TCRbeta library. Each CDR3 protein is one row after TCRdb ran MiXCR on the PCR reads. This sample has around 490,000 distinct CDR3 sequences; approximately 10% occur once, and the top ten carry approximately 15%. Sequenced here: PBMCs, mostly from graft donor cells, sampled 180 days after TCRalphabeta/CD19-depleted stem cell transplant. The receptor set was obtained from a female patient aged 2-9 years who had a stem cell transplant for aplastic anemia, so the T cells may come from the graft donor.

This chain links TRBV7-2 with TRBJ2-5, with D possibly being TRBD1 (5 bases). Germline V gene lookup returns CDR1 SGHTA and CDR2 FQGNSA. The CDR3 is 17 amino acids. The V gene lost 0 bases and the J gene lost 4 bases, with 18 bases spanning the gap. The CDR3 nucleotides read TGTGCCAGCAGCTTAGCAGGGAAGGGGATTTTGAGAGAGACCCAGTACTTC. It yields the protein CASSLAGKGILRETQYF.

The rearrangement uses TRBV28 and TRBJ2-1; the D call may be TRBD1 or TRBD2 (5 bases each). Germline-derived CDR1 and CDR2 are MDHEN and SYDVKM. The length of the CDR3 is 14 residues. V lost 6 bases to trimming and J lost 3 bases, with 12 bases between them. The CDR3 loop is CASRDGTDYNEQFF. The CDR3, as DNA: TGTGCCAGCAGGGACGGGACGGACTACAATGAGCAGTTCTTC.

This clonotype came up a few times. This may stem from a read error, because a much larger clone lies one nucleotide away. The genes are TRBV7-2 and TRBJ1-1; D is unclear. V dropped 0 bases and J dropped 3 bases, with 5 bases sitting between them. The CDR3 extends over 13 amino acids. Per germline, CDR1 SGHTA and CDR2 FQGNSA. CDR3 residues: CASSLAAYTEAFF. The DNA for the CDR3 is TGTGCCAGCAGCTTAGCGGCGTACACTGAAGCTTTCTTT. The full variable domain, in which reference TRBV7-2 and TRBJ1-1 provide the parts outside the CDR3, is GAGVSQSPSNKVTEKGKDVELRCDPISGHTALYWYRQSLGQGLEFLIYFQGNSAPDKSGLPSDRFSAERTGGSVSTLTIQRTQQEDSAVYLCASSLAAYTEAFFGQGTRLTVV.

This clonotype was recorded many times. V usage is TRBV21-1 and J usage is TRBJ2-2; TRBD1, the D gene given by the table, was not confirmed from the DNA. TRBV21-1 has pseudogene status. The CDR3 runs to 15 residues. The CDR3 DNA sequence: TGTGCCAGCACTAGACAGGGTAATCGGGTCGGGGAGCTGTTTTTT. Translation gives CASTRQGNRVGELFF.